Listed here are 2 T cell receptor beta chains from one sample, sequenced in a study of chemoradiotherapy in HPV16-positive cancers. Repertoires were generated with immunoSEQ multiplex PCR, while TCRdb's copy carries only in-frame clones and drops some. The table shows roughly 21,000 clones, with approximately 89% occurring only once. Sample: blood, taken from a patient who underwent chemoradiotherapy. The receptor set was obtained from a human donor with HPV-associated anogenital cancer.

There are a few counts of this clone. This rearrangement joins TRBV28 to TRBJ1-3, with D possibly matching TRBD1 (6 bases). Per the germline V gene, CDR1 is MDHEN and CDR2 is SYDVKM. V shed 5 bases and J shed 5 bases, with 16 bases lying between them. This CDR3 comprises 15 residues. The CDR3 DNA follows: TGTGCCAGCAGTCGACGGGGGGCGCTTCGAAACACCATATATTTT. Its translation is CASSRRGALRNTIYF.

The chain carries TRBV6-1 and TRBJ2-6; D is unresolved. The V end was cut by 0 bases, the J end by 4 bases, with 16 bases between. The CDR3 has 18 residues. Germline loops: CDR1 MNHNS, CDR2 SASEGT. CDR3 nucleotide sequence: TGTGCCAGCAGTGAAGCCCCGGGCCACCTTAGGGGGGCCAACGTCCTGACTTTC. This encodes CASSEAPGHLRGANVLTF.